Presented here are 25 T cell receptor beta chains from one specimen sequenced in a study of human T cells and chemical hapten exposure. Time point noted: patch test 2, 6 weeks after DPC sensitization. Treatment specified: therapeutic diphenylcyclopropenone sensitization with weekly scalp DPC. TCRdb processed the RACE reads anew with MiXCR; each CDR3 protein has one entry. Altogether under 450,000 distinct CDR3 sequences are present, roughly 6% being singletons, with the ten largest covering approximately 5.4%. The specimen comprised whole blood, sampled in connection with sensitization to the hapten diphenylcyclopropenone (DPC). The receptors derive from a woman aged 18-35 years with alopecia areata. Some clones in this sample may be carry-over from other donors' samples.

Comments on this clonotype: A much larger clone differs by one base, so this may be a read error. The chain employs TRBV11-2 and TRBJ1-1; 7 nucleotides align to TRBD1. The CDR3 consists of 15 residues. Germline CDR1 and CDR2: SGHAT and FQNNGV. CDR3 nucleotides: TGTGCCAACAGCCCACAGACGGGACAGTCACTTGAAACTTTCTTT. Translating gives CANSPQTGQSLETFF.

This clonotype has at least ten counts. The rearrangement joins TRBV3-1 to TRBJ1-1; no clear D. Germline CDR1 is LGHDT and CDR2 is YNNKEL (reference sequence). CDR3 length equals 14 residues. V shed 0 bases and J shed 6 bases, with 11 bases lying between them. The CDR3 protein is CASSQDRVVSEAFF. CDR3 nucleotides: TGTGCCAGCAGCCAAGATCGGGTGGTTTCTGAAGCTTTCTTT.

This clonotype was detected only a few times. This chain joins TRBV6-1 and TRBJ2-1; possible D gene TRBD2, 6 bases. The V gene lost 4 bases and the J gene lost 5 bases, with 9 bases spanning the gap. The CDR3 is 13 amino acids. Germline assignment: CDR1 MNHNS and CDR2 SASEGT. This chain's CDR3 is CASSVEGHNEQFF. The DNA of the CDR3 is TGTGCCAGCAGTGTGGAGGGTCACAATGAGCAGTTCTTC.

In its sample, this clonotype was seen a few times. This clone may be a read error of a much larger clone one base away. The rearrangement links TRBV12-3 or TRBV12-4 to TRBJ2-5, with unresolved D. The CDR3 is 12 residues long. V lost 8 bases, J lost 1 base, and 8 bases lay in between. CDR3 DNA sequence: TGTGCCAGCGGGCGGAGCCAAGAGACCCAGTACTTC. Translation gives CASGRSQETQYF.

The J gene is TRBJ1-1, the V gene TRBV29-1; 7 nucleotides match TRBD1. Germline CDR1 SQVTM, CDR2 ANQGSEA. Germline trimming cut 7 bases from V and 6 bases from J; bases unmatched to any gene: 14. This CDR3 is built from 14 residues. The CDR3 DNA reads as TGCAGCGCCAAACGACAGGGAGGGGAATCTGAAGCTTTCTTT. It codes for CSAKRQGGESEAFF.

At least ten counts were recorded for this clonotype. V gene TRBV12-3 or TRBV12-4 combines with J gene TRBJ1-1; 10 bases are shared with TRBD1. J was trimmed by 4 bases and V by 5 bases; bases with no gene match: 7. The CDR3 contains 15 residues. DNA of the CDR3: TGTGCCAGCAGTCCGACAGGGGGCGTCGGCACTGAAGCTTTCTTT. Translating gives CASSPTGGVGTEAFF.

This chain connects TRBV5-6 to TRBJ2-3, with D possibly TRBD2 on 5 matching bases. Germline V lookup: CDR1 SGHDT, CDR2 YYEEEE. V shed 7 bases and J shed 5 bases, with 11 bases lying between them. The CDR3 consists of 12 residues. The CDR3 sequence is CASAFRGDTQYF. The CDR3 DNA reads TGTGCCAGCGCCTTCCGGGGAGATACGCAGTATTTT.

At least ten counts were recorded for this clonotype. The V gene is TRBV7-2, the J gene TRBJ2-2, with 7 bases aligning to TRBD1. This CDR3 comprises 15 residues. With V trimmed by 4 bases and J by 4 bases, 6 bases remained unmatched. Germline CDR1 SGHTA, CDR2 FQGNSA. CDR3 coding DNA: TGTGCCAGCAGCTGGGACAGCCTCGGCACCGGGGAGCTGTTTTTT. Translated, it gives CASSWDSLGTGELFF.

The chain joins TRBV20-1 to TRBJ2-7; D is ambiguous. CDR1 and CDR2 (germline): DFQATT, SNEGSKA (reference sequence). This CDR3 has 13 residues. V lost 4 bases and J lost 7, with 17 bases in between. The CDR3 sequence is CSAKEEARREQYF. Written as DNA, the CDR3 is TGCAGTGCTAAAGAGGAAGCGCGGCGGGAGCAGTACTTC.

This clonotype has a count of ten or more. V gene TRBV7-9 combines with J gene TRBJ2-1; 11 bases are a match to TRBD2. The CDR3 contains 18 residues. V shed 1 base and J 4 bases; nucleotides not matched to a gene: 9. CDR1 is SEHNR, CDR2 FQNEAQ, per germline (reference sequence). For the CDR3, the DNA is TGTGCCAGCAGCTTAGACCCGACTAGCGGGGACCTATACAATGAGCAGTTCTTC. Its protein is CASSLDPTSGDLYNEQFF.

The J gene is TRBJ2-1, the V gene TRBV11-2, with 8 nucleotides matching TRBD2. Germline-derived CDR1 and CDR2 are SGHAT and FQNNGV. Unmatched junction bases numbered 7, after V lost 4 bases and J lost 5 bases. The CDR3 covers 15 residues. CDR3 sequence: CASSSARGGNNEQFF. The CDR3 DNA reads TGTGCCAGCAGCTCCGCTCGCGGGGGGAACAATGAGCAGTTCTTC.

V gene TRBV7-2 combines with J gene TRBJ1-2, with D perhaps matching TRBD1 (6 bases). The CDR3 extends over 14 amino acids. Germline V gives CDR1 SGHTA, CDR2 FQGNSA. V lost 7 bases and J 4 bases, leaving 16 bases between the germline ends. As DNA, the CDR3 is TGTGCCAGCAACCCGTCGGGGGCGGCCTATGGCTACACCTTC. Translation gives CASNPSGAAYGYTF.

Only a few counts were recorded for this clonotype. The chain has TRBV19 and TRBJ2-1; 9 bases are a match to TRBD2. Germline V CDR1 and CDR2: LNHDA, SQIVND (reference sequence). With V trimmed by 4 bases and J by 0 bases, 1 base remained unmatched. The CDR3 runs 15 residues. The CDR3 reads CASSTSGASYNEQFF. The CDR3 DNA reads as TGTGCCAGTAGTACTAGCGGGGCCTCCTACAATGAGCAGTTCTTC.

The chain recombines TRBV28 with TRBJ2-1, with a tentative D call TRBD1 (5 bases). CDR1 and CDR2 from the germline V gene are MDHEN and SYDVKM. The CDR3 is 14 residues long. The V and J ends lost 6 bases and 5 bases respectively, with 14 bases between them. The CDR3 is CASSSRRGNNEQFF. The DNA of the CDR3 is TGTGCCAGCAGCTCCCGAAGGGGTAACAATGAGCAGTTCTTC.

This rearrangement joins TRBV4-3 to TRBJ2-2; 10 nucleotides agree with TRBD2. Germline V gene data show CDR1 as LGHNA and CDR2 as YSLEER. The CDR3 length is 17 residues. The V and J ends lost 4 bases and 3 bases, in that order; junction bases with no gene match: 8. The chain's CDR3 is CASSLESGGADTGELFF. The CDR3 bases are TGCGCCAGCAGCCTCGAAAGCGGGGGGGCCGACACCGGGGAGCTGTTTTTT.

The chain carries TRBV7-3 and TRBJ2-3, with a weak D call TRBD2 (6 bases). Germline values: CDR1 SGHTA, CDR2 FQGTGA. V lost 4 bases and J lost 2, with 25 bases in between. This CDR3 spans 19 amino acids. The CDR3 region is CASSSRLEVQAPNTDTQYF. The CDR3 DNA is TGTGCCAGCAGCTCCAGACTAGAGGTTCAGGCCCCCAACACAGATACGCAGTATTTT.

This clonotype was counted at least ten times. V and J are TRBV5-1 and TRBJ2-7, with 7 bases that match TRBD2. The J segment lost 7 bases and the V segment lost 4 bases, leaving 17 bases of the junction unmatched. Germline loops: CDR1 SGHRS, CDR2 YFSETQ. The CDR3 length is 16 residues. The CDR3 here is CASSPAWGGNKREQYF. Written as DNA, the CDR3 is TGCGCCAGCAGCCCCGCTTGGGGGGGGAATAAAAGAGAGCAGTACTTC.

The chain recombines TRBV11-2 with TRBJ1-1; D not resolved. Trimming shortened V by 1 base and J by 0 bases, and 6 bases separated the two germline ends. CDR1 and CDR2 from the germline V gene are SGHAT and FQNNGV. CDR3 length: 14 residues. Written as DNA, the CDR3 is TGTGCCAGCAGCTTAGTACGGTTGAACACTGAAGCTTTCTTT. Protein product: CASSLVRLNTEAFF. Full variable domain (rest looked up from reference TRBV11-2 and TRBJ1-1): EAGVAQSPRYKIIEKRQSVAFWCNPISGHATLYWYQQILGQGPKLLIQFQNNGVVDDSQLPKDRFSAERLKGVDSTLKIQPAKLEDSAVYLCASSLVRLNTEAFFGQGTRLTVV.

This clonotype was seen at least ten times. The V and J genes are TRBV4-2 and TRBJ1-1; TRBD1 might be the D (5 bases). The CDR3 has 15 residues. The germline V gene has CDR1 LGHNA and CDR2 YNFKEQ. Trimming shortened V by 0 bases and J by 4 bases, and 12 bases separated the two germline ends. The CDR3 DNA reads as TGTGCCAGCAGCCAAGATATTAGTGGGGCCACTGAAGCTTTCTTT. Translating gives CASSQDISGATEAFF.

This clonotype was observed at least ten times. V is TRBV4-2 and J is TRBJ1-2, with a possible D match to TRBD1 (5 bases). The CDR3 totals 15 residues. V gave up 2 bases and J gave up 0 bases, with 10 bases separating them. Germline lookup yields CDR1 LGHNA and CDR2 YNFKEQ. The CDR3 loop reads CASSQRQTANYGYTF. The CDR3 DNA is TGTGCCAGCAGCCAACGGCAGACAGCTAACTATGGCTACACCTTC.

This clonotype has ten or more counts. The chain carries TRBV5-5 and TRBJ2-7, with a tentative D call TRBD1 (6 bases). Germline CDR1 SGHKS, CDR2 YYEKEE (reference sequence). V lost 4 bases and J lost 4, with 21 bases in between. CDR3 length: 16 residues. The CDR3 protein is CASSQAPGQRAYEQYF. In DNA form, the CDR3 reads TGTGCCAGCAGCCAAGCACCCGGACAGCGTGCGTACGAGCAGTACTTC.

A few counts support this clonotype. The chain links TRBV7-6 to TRBJ2-6, with 7 bases fitting TRBD2. CDR1 and CDR2 from the germline V gene are SGHVS and FNYEAQ. CDR3 length: 15 residues. V was clipped by 6 bases and J by 3 bases; unmatched bases: 5. The CDR3: CASSSGLDGANVLTF. The CDR3 coding sequence is TGTGCCAGCAGTTCAGGACTAGATGGGGCCAACGTCCTGACTTTC. Full variable domain (outside the CDR3, taken from reference TRBV7-6 and TRBJ2-6): GAGVSQSPRYKVTKRGQDVALRCDPISGHVSLYWYRQALGQGPEFLTYFNYEAQQDKSGLPNDRFSAERPEGSISTLTIQRTEQRDSAMYRCASSSGLDGANVLTFGAGSRLTVL.

This clonotype was seen repeatedly, ten times or more. This chain joins TRBV14 and TRBJ2-1; the D gene is possibly TRBD2 (6 bases). The CDR3 is made up of 14 amino acids. Germline V gene lookup returns CDR1 SGHDN and CDR2 FVKESK. V was shortened by 3 bases and J by 10 bases, with 16 bases between the two germline ends. CDR3 amino acids: CASSHLDVRGEQFF. The CDR3 bases are TGTGCCAGCAGCCACTTGGACGTCCGGGGGGAGCAGTTCTTC.

This clonotype came up a few times. The chain carries TRBV6-5 and TRBJ1-1; D unclear. V lost 8 bases and J lost 11, with 6 bases in between. Germline values: CDR1 MNHEY, CDR2 SVGAGI. The CDR3 has 8 residues. CDR3 nucleotides: TGTGCCAGCCCCCGGGCTTTCTTT. It translates to CASPRAFF.

This clonotype was counted a few times. The chain recombines TRBV5-1 with TRBJ2-2; D is unclear. V was trimmed by 1 base and J by 0 bases, leaving 7 bases between them. The CDR3 is 15 amino acids. The V gene's germline CDR1 is SGHRS and CDR2 YFSETQ. The CDR3 sequence: CASSLLRPNTGELFF. CDR3 coding DNA: TGCGCCAGCAGCTTGTTGCGGCCGAACACCGGGGAGCTGTTTTTT.